Included here is one TCR beta chain sequence, with context. This record comes from a study of blood T cell repertoires in COVID-19. Some clones are missing from TCRdb's copy, which holds only in-frame ones; the method was immunoSEQ multiplex PCR. The sample contains hundreds of thousands of clones, 80% to 85% of which appear only once. The specimen was peripheral blood. This TCR derives from a woman aged 80 or older with active or convalescent COVID-19.

Here the CDR3 DNA reads TGTGCCAGCAGAAGACTAGCGGGGCCCTACGAGCAGTACTTC. Protein product: CASRRLAGPYEQYF. V usage is TRBV6-5 and J usage is TRBJ2-7; the match to TRBD2 covers 11 bases. The CDR3 contains 14 residues. The ends lost 6 bases at V and 2 bases at J; junction bases unmatched: 3. Germline V lookup: CDR1 MNHEY, CDR2 SVGAGI.